The 25 T cell receptor beta chains presented below share a single source sample, sequenced in a study of a mutant IDH1 vaccine in newly diagnosed glioma. The time point: baseline, week 1 (first vaccination visit). Treatment given: pre-vaccination baseline after standard-of-care therapy. The method was immunoSEQ multiplex PCR; TCRdb's version includes in-frame clones alone and lacks a portion of them. Altogether some 95,000 clones are present, just under 80% being singletons, with the ten largest covering roughly 7%. Sequenced material: PBMCs, taken from a glioma patient treated with radiotherapy, temozolomide or both. The receptors were gathered from a man between 40 and 49 years old with glioma.

The V gene is TRBV6-5, the J gene TRBJ1-5; D is ambiguous. Germline values: CDR1 MNHEY, CDR2 SVGAGI. The ends were cut back, 4 bases at V and 9 bases at J, with 13 bases in the middle. The CDR3 totals 13 residues. CDR3 loop: CASSFDTDTPQHF. Written as DNA, the CDR3 is TGTGCCAGCAGTTTCGACACTGACACGCCCCAGCATTTT.

There are a few counts of this clone. The rearrangement uses TRBV6-4 and TRBJ1-2, with a possible D match to TRBD1 (5 bases). This CDR3 spans 16 amino acids. The V gene lost 3 bases and the J gene lost 8 bases, with 22 bases spanning the gap. Looked up from germline, CDR1 is MRHNA and CDR2 is SNTAGT. CDR3 nucleotides: TGTGCCAGCAGTGATTCGTTTACCGGGGCACCTCAGGGCTACACCTTC. This sequence encodes CASSDSFTGAPQGYTF.

CDR3 residues: CASSLVGADEQFF. CDR3 in DNA: TGTGCCAGCAGCTTAGTGGGGGCCGATGAGCAGTTCTTC. The V call is TRBV11-2, the J call TRBJ2-1, with a weak D call TRBD1 (6 bases). The length of the CDR3 is 13 residues. V was trimmed by 1 base and J by 8 bases, leaving 9 bases between them. The germline gives CDR1 SGHAT, CDR2 FQNNGV.

This chain joins TRBV7-2 and TRBJ2-5; 8 nucleotides line up with TRBD1. The CDR3 covers 14 residues. The germline V gene has CDR1 SGHTA and CDR2 FQGNSA. Unmatched junction bases numbered 4, after V lost 5 bases and J lost 2 bases. This chain's CDR3 is CASSLGTGQETQYF. The CDR3 bases are TGTGCCAGCAGCCTCGGGACAGGACAAGAGACCCAGTACTTC.

V and J are TRBV30 and TRBJ1-2, with TRBD1 as a possible D gene (5 bases). V was pared by 0 bases and J by 8 bases, with 10 bases between. The germline V gene encodes CDR1 GTSNPN and CDR2 SVGIG (reference sequence). This CDR3 has 12 residues. In DNA form, the CDR3 reads TGTGCCTGGAGTGTAGGGCAGGGCGGCTACACCTTC. Its protein is CAWSVGQGGYTF.

This chain joins TRBV19 and TRBJ2-3; 9 nucleotides line up with TRBD1. This CDR3 contains 15 residues. Germline-derived CDR1 and CDR2 are LNHDA and SQIVND (reference sequence). The trim removed 5 bases at V and 4 bases at J, leaving 7 bases unmatched. This CDR3 reads CASSPDRGRPDTQYF. Written as DNA, the CDR3 is TGTGCCAGTAGTCCCGACAGGGGGAGGCCAGATACGCAGTATTTT.

The rearrangement joins TRBV10-2 to TRBJ1-4; tentative D call: TRBD1 (5 bases). The CDR3 sequence is 14 residues long. V was trimmed by 4 bases and J by 4 bases, leaving 10 bases between them. Looked up from germline, CDR1 is WSHSY and CDR2 is SAAADI. For the CDR3, the DNA is TGCGCCAGCAGTGCGGGACGGTATAATGAAAAACTGTTTTTT. Its protein is CASSAGRYNEKLFF.

V usage is TRBV25-1 and J usage is TRBJ1-3; perhaps TRBD1 as D (6 bases). CDR1 MGHDK and CDR2 SYGVNS come from the germline V gene. Trimming took off 5 bases at V and 4 bases at J, with 15 bases between the two ends. The length of the CDR3 is 15 residues. Written as DNA, the CDR3 is TGTGCCAGCAGTCCGAACATACAGGGAGGAAACACCATATATTTT. It translates to CASSPNIQGGNTIYF.

The genes are TRBV15 and TRBJ2-7; the D gene is possibly TRBD2 (6 bases). The length of the CDR3 is 13 residues. Germline values: CDR1 LNHNV, CDR2 YYDKDF (reference sequence). The ends were cut back, 7 bases at V and 4 bases at J, with 14 bases in the middle. The CDR3 DNA reads TGTGCCACCACGACCGGGGACTCGTACGAGCAGTACTTC. It codes for CATTTGDSYEQYF.

This clone was picked up one time. The gene calls are TRBV7-2 and TRBJ2-3; D remains unclear. CDR3 length equals 13 residues. Germline V gene lookup returns CDR1 SGHTA and CDR2 FQGNSA. Trimming left V 1 base short and J 2 bases short, with 4 bases between. Written as DNA, the CDR3 is TGTGCCAGCAGCTTAGGCTTCACAGATACGCAGTATTTT. Its protein product is CASSLGFTDTQYF.

The V call is TRBV19, the J call TRBJ2-1; D uncertain. Germline V gene data show CDR1 as LNHDA and CDR2 as SQIVND (reference sequence). The CDR3 has 14 amino acids. V lost 2 bases to trimming and J lost 7 bases, with 12 bases between them. CDR3 residues: CASSIMRSLNEQFF. The CDR3 nucleotides read TGTGCCAGTAGTATAATGAGGTCCCTGAATGAGCAGTTCTTC.

The chain carries TRBV5-1 and TRBJ1-4; 12 nucleotides align to TRBD1. Trimming at V came to 5 bases and at J to 8 bases, leaving 10 bases not matched to a gene. CDR1 is SGHRS, CDR2 YFSETQ, per germline. This CDR3 has 16 amino acids. The CDR3 nucleotides are TGCGCCAGCAGGGCCGGGACAGGGGGCGATAGGGAAAAACTGTTTTTT. Residues: CASRAGTGGDREKLFF.

The chain uses TRBV5-1 and TRBJ1-3; D is ambiguous. Germline CDR1 reads SGHRS; CDR2 reads YFSETQ. The CDR3 consists of 18 residues. V shed 3 bases and J shed 3 bases, with 22 bases lying between them. The CDR3 bases are TGCGCCAGCAGCTCCGATCAACTAATGCTGTTTAGTGGAAACACCATATATTTT. Translating it yields CASSSDQLMLFSGNTIYF.

The V call is TRBV28, the J call TRBJ1-4; TRBD1 is a possible D gene (6 bases). Germline V gives CDR1 MDHEN, CDR2 SYDVKM. V was clipped by 6 bases and J by 7 bases, with 15 bases between them. CDR3 length: 14 residues. CDR3 in DNA: TGTGCCAGCAGACTTAAGACAGGTTCTGAAAAACTGTTTTTT. It specifies CASRLKTGSEKLFF. Full variable domain (remainder filled in from reference TRBV28 and TRBJ1-4): DVKVTQSSRYLVKRTGEKVFLECVQDMDHENMFWYRQDPGLGLRLIYFSYDVKMKEKGDIPEGYSVSREKKERFSLILESASTNQTSMYLCASRLKTGSEKLFFGSGTQLSVL.

The sample holds a few counts of this clone. The chain uses TRBV30 and TRBJ2-1, with 8 bases identical to TRBD2. The V gene's germline CDR1 is GTSNPN and CDR2 SVGIG (reference sequence). This CDR3 is built from 18 residues. V lost 1 base, J lost 0 bases, and 11 bases stayed unmatched. CDR3: CAWSEPAGGQSSYNEQFF. CDR3 sequence (DNA): TGTGCCTGGAGTGAACCTGCGGGGGGTCAAAGCTCCTACAATGAGCAGTTCTTC.

This chain joins TRBV20-1 and TRBJ2-7; D might be TRBD1 (7 bases). The V end lost 7 bases, the J end lost 4 bases, and 11 bases lay between the germline ends. The CDR3 runs to 11 residues. The V gene's germline CDR1 is DFQATT and CDR2 SNEGSKA (reference sequence). The CDR3 loop reads CSGAGQYEQYF. CDR3 sequence (DNA): TGCAGTGGCGCGGGACAGTACGAGCAGTACTTC.

V is TRBV6-5 and J is TRBJ1-1; D is undetermined. CDR3 length equals 12 residues. V was clipped by 4 bases and J by 1 base, with 4 bases between them. CDR1 MNHEY and CDR2 SVGAGI come from the germline V gene. This CDR3 reads CASSSRNTEAFF. The CDR3 DNA follows: TGTGCCAGCAGTTCCAGGAACACTGAAGCTTTCTTT.

This clone has only one observation. V and J are TRBV19 and TRBJ2-1; TRBD2 agrees at 8 bases. The CDR3 covers 15 residues. After removal of 6 bases from V and 8 bases from J, the junction contained 12 bases not matched to a gene. Germline V lookup: CDR1 LNHDA, CDR2 SQIVND (reference sequence). CDR3 loop: CASRDPSGSDDEQFF. DNA for the CDR3: TGTGCCAGTAGGGACCCGAGCGGGAGCGACGATGAGCAGTTCTTC.

This chain links TRBV27 with TRBJ2-3; D assignment may be TRBD1 or TRBD2 (5 bases each). V was trimmed by 8 bases and J by 3 bases, leaving 15 bases between them. The CDR3 extends over 14 amino acids. The germline gives CDR1 MNHEY, CDR2 SMNVEV (reference sequence). CDR3 region: CASAAGWRTDTQYF. In nucleotides, the CDR3 is TGTGCCAGCGCGGCAGGGTGGAGGACAGATACGCAGTATTTT.

This clone was observed many times. V is TRBV6-4 and J is TRBJ1-5, with D maybe TRBD1 (5 bases). The CDR3 contains 14 residues. The germline V gene encodes CDR1 MRHNA and CDR2 SNTAGT. The ends were cut back, 8 bases at V and 1 base at J, with 12 bases in the middle. The CDR3 coding sequence is TGTGCCAGCTCGATGGAGGGGAGCAATCAGCCCCAGCATTTT. This translates into CASSMEGSNQPQHF.

The chain employs TRBV2 and TRBJ1-6; D might be TRBD1 (6 bases). The germline V and J ends were trimmed by 2 bases and 11 bases, with 10 bases remaining between them. Germline loops: CDR1 SNHLY, CDR2 FYNNEI. CDR3 size: 13 residues. DNA for the CDR3: TGTGCCAGCAGTGAACAGGGGAGTCCACCCCTCCACTTT. This sequence encodes CASSEQGSPPLHF. The whole variable domain, remainder taken from reference TRBV2 and TRBJ1-6, is EPEVTQTPSHQVTQMGQEVILRCVPISNHLYFYWYRQILGQKVEFLVSFYNNEISEKSEIFDDQFSVERPDGSNFTLKIRSTKLEDSAMYFCASSEQGSPPLHFGNGTRLTVT.

This clone was seen repeatedly, ten times or more. This sequence joins TRBV7-2 and TRBJ2-7; the D is unclear. The CDR3 sequence is 13 residues long. CDR1 is SGHTA and CDR2 is FQGNSA in the germline V gene. Trimming left V 2 bases short and J 3 bases short, with 8 bases between. CDR3 amino acids: CASSLINSYEQYF. CDR3 coding DNA: TGTGCCAGCAGCTTAATCAACAGCTACGAGCAGTACTTC.

This chain links TRBV5-6 with TRBJ1-1; D perhaps matches TRBD1 (5 bases). Trimming stripped 3 bases from V and 0 bases from J, with 12 bases between. The CDR3 spans 15 residues. Germline V CDR1 and CDR2: SGHDT, YYEEEE. CDR3 sequence (DNA): TGTGCCAGCAGCTCAAAGGGACCCCTGAACACTGAAGCTTTCTTT. Residues: CASSSKGPLNTEAFF.

The chain uses TRBV9 and TRBJ2-1; the D gene is possibly TRBD1 (6 bases). The CDR3 extends over 18 amino acids. Trimming cost V 3 bases and J 8 bases, with 27 bases left between them. From germline, CDR1 is SGDLS and CDR2 YYNGEE. This CDR3 reads CASSDLGQAGPFPHEQFF. CDR3 nucleotide sequence: TGTGCCAGCAGCGACCTGGGACAAGCAGGCCCCTTCCCTCATGAGCAGTTCTTC.

Only a few counts were recorded for this clone. The CDR3 protein is CASSPEQRSEAFF. The DNA for the CDR3 is TGTGCCAGCTCACCAGAACAGAGGAGTGAAGCTTTCTTT. J is TRBJ1-1 and V is TRBV18; D not certain. Trimming left V 2 bases short and J 7 bases short, with 11 bases between. CDR1 and CDR2 (germline): KGHSH, LQKENI. CDR3 length: 13 amino acids. Full variable domain (missing parts from reference TRBV18 and TRBJ1-1): NAGVMQNPRHLVRRRGQEARLRCSPMKGHSHVYWYRQLPEEGLKFMVYLQKENIIDESGMPKERFSAEFPKEGPSILRIQQVVRGDSAAYFCASSPEQRSEAFFGQGTRLTVV.